The 7 T cell receptor beta chains listed next were all sequenced from one sample in a study of Graves' ophthalmopathy and Graves' hyperthyroidism. RNA served as the template for amplifying TCR beta CDR3 regions. The workflow started with a first-round RT-PCR run with HTBI primers and then moved on to a second-round multiplex PCR. From the multiplex PCR reads, TCRdb called clonotypes with MiXCR, one entry per CDR3 protein. The repertoire consists of over 500,000 distinct CDR3 sequences, with approximately 21% occurring once and the leading ten covering more than 5.5%. The sample consisted of peripheral blood. The receptors come from a woman aged 18-30 years with stable Graves' hyperthyroidism. Some clones in this sample may be carry-over from other donors' samples.

This clonotype showed up many times. This sequence joins TRBV6-5 and TRBJ1-2; the D gene is possibly TRBD1 (6 bases). The V end was cut by 2 bases, the J end by 8 bases, with 18 bases between. CDR1 is MNHEY, CDR2 SVGAGI, per germline. This CDR3 comprises 15 residues. CDR3 nucleotides: TGTGCCAGCAGTTACGCCCCCTGGGGGGCGGAGGGCTACACCTTC. It translates to CASSYAPWGAEGYTF.

This clonotype was seen at least ten times. The rearrangement links TRBV30 to TRBJ2-5; no firm D call. The V and J ends lost 4 bases and 3 bases respectively, with 12 bases between them. The germline V gene has CDR1 GTSNPN and CDR2 SVGIG (reference sequence). This CDR3 is 13 amino acids long. The DNA for the CDR3 is TGTGCCTGGAAGGTCTGGGCAGAAGAGACCCAGTACTTC. It translates to CAWKVWAEETQYF. Full variable domain (outside the CDR3, taken from reference TRBV30 and TRBJ2-5): SQTIHQWPATLVQPVGSPLSLECTVEGTSNPNLYWYRQAAGRGLQLLFYSVGIGQISSEVPQNLSASRPQDRQFILSSKKLLLSDSGFYLCAWKVWAEETQYFGPGTRLLVL.

This clonotype has at least ten counts. This sequence joins TRBV7-9 and TRBJ1-6; D not resolved. Germline-derived CDR1 and CDR2 are SEHNR and FQNEAQ (reference sequence). V gave up 6 bases and J gave up 7 bases, with 22 bases separating them. The CDR3 runs 17 residues. CDR3 sequence reads: CASSHDGGARANSPLHF. The CDR3 DNA is TGTGCCAGCAGTCATGACGGCGGAGCACGGGCGAATTCACCCCTCCACTTT.

This clonotype showed up just a few times. Because the CDR3's place on the DNA is in doubt, the DNA is left out and the CDR3 is given as listed by TCRdb. The chain recombines TRBV27 with TRBJ2-4; the D call TRBD1 from the table was never checked on the DNA. The CDR3 comprises 12 residues, both ends counted. CDR1 is MNHEY, CDR2 SMNVEV, per germline (reference sequence). The CDR3 loop reads CASSFGKGAEYF.

The sample holds many counts of this clonotype. V is TRBV12-3 or TRBV12-4 and J is TRBJ1-3, with D maybe TRBD1 (6 bases). Trimming pared 5 bases from V and 0 bases from J, leaving 14 bases between. The CDR3 runs 16 residues. CDR3 loop: CASSTPGQNSGNTIYF. In DNA form, the CDR3 reads TGTGCCAGCAGTACTCCGGGACAAAACTCTGGAAACACCATATATTTT.

V is TRBV5-1 and J is TRBJ1-1; 10 nucleotides match TRBD1. The J segment lost 2 bases and the V segment lost 8 bases, leaving 6 bases of the junction unmatched. The CDR3 spans 14 residues. Germline CDR1 is SGHRS and CDR2 is YFSETQ. CDR3: CASNRDRGNTEAFF. In DNA form, the CDR3 reads TGCGCCAGTAACCGGGACAGGGGTAACACTGAAGCTTTCTTT.

This clonotype was seen repeatedly, ten times or more. The chain carries TRBV20-1 and TRBJ2-2; D call uncertain. The CDR3 loop spans 13 amino acids. V lost 2 bases and J lost 0, with 4 bases in between. CDR1 and CDR2 from the germline V gene are DFQATT and SNEGSKA (reference sequence). CDR3 nucleotides: TGCAGTGCTAGATCCGCGAACACCGGGGAGCTGTTTTTT. Its translation: CSARSANTGELFF.